Presented here are 29 T cell receptor beta chains from one specimen sequenced in a study of blood T cell repertoires in COVID-19. Clones were sequenced by immunoSEQ multiplex PCR, and TCRdb holds only the in-frame ones, with some missing. The data hold 210,000 or so clones, with around 80% observed a single time. Sequencing used peripheral blood. The source is a woman aged 80 or over with COVID-19, enrolled during active disease.

The chain uses TRBV9 and TRBJ2-1; maybe TRBD2 (5 bases). This CDR3 has 13 residues. In germline, CDR1 is SGDLS, CDR2 YYNGEE. The V end lost 3 bases, the J end lost 4 bases, and 8 bases lay between the germline ends. CDR3 residues: CASSGGVYNEQFF. CDR3 nucleotides: TGTGCCAGCAGCGGGGGAGTTTACAATGAGCAGTTCTTC. The full variable domain, completed using reference TRBV9 and TRBJ2-1, is DSGVTQTPKHLITATGQRVTLRCSPRSGDLSVYWYQQSLDQGLQFLIQYYNGEERAKGNILERFSAQQFPDLHSELNLSSLELGDSALYFCASSGGVYNEQFFGPGTRLTVL.

V usage is TRBV9 and J usage is TRBJ1-2; D may be TRBD1 (6 bases). This CDR3 comprises 13 residues. The germline gives CDR1 SGDLS, CDR2 YYNGEE. The germline V and J ends were trimmed by 3 bases and 3 bases, with 9 bases remaining between them. The CDR3 spells CASSAAGDYGYTF. For the CDR3, the DNA is TGTGCCAGCAGCGCCGCAGGGGACTATGGCTACACCTTC. The full variable domain, with the rest looked up from reference TRBV9 and TRBJ1-2, is DSGVTQTPKHLITATGQRVTLRCSPRSGDLSVYWYQQSLDQGLQFLIQYYNGEERAKGNILERFSAQQFPDLHSELNLSSLELGDSALYFCASSAAGDYGYTFGSGTRLTVV.

The chain joins TRBV11-3 to TRBJ2-7, with 10 bases identical to TRBD2. Germline V CDR1 and CDR2: SGHNT, YENEEA. The CDR3 length is 15 residues. Losses at the gene ends were 0 bases for V and 2 bases for J; bases not matched to a gene: 1. In nucleotides, the CDR3 is TGTGCCAGCAGCTTAGACAGCGGGGGGGCCTACGAGCAGTACTTC. Amino acid sequence: CASSLDSGGAYEQYF.

This sequence joins TRBV5-1 and TRBJ2-2; 8 nucleotides match TRBD1. Unmatched junction bases numbered 5, after V lost 4 bases and J lost 6 bases. Germline-derived CDR1 and CDR2 are SGHRS and YFSETQ. CDR3 length: 14 amino acids. DNA for the CDR3: TGCGCCAGCAGCGGACAGGGTACACCCGGGGAGCTGTTTTTT. Translating gives CASSGQGTPGELFF.

The chain links TRBV5-4 to TRBJ1-4, with D possibly TRBD1 on 6 matching bases. The CDR3 runs to 13 residues. Germline V gene lookup returns CDR1 SGHNT and CDR2 YYREEE (reference sequence). Trimming removed 4 bases at V and 8 bases at J, with 12 bases between. For the CDR3, the DNA is TGTGCCAGCAGCGGTCAACAGGGAGAAAAACTGTTTTTT. Translated, it gives CASSGQQGEKLFF.

The chain uses TRBV3-1 (or the pseudogene TRBV3-2) and TRBJ2-1; maybe TRBD1 (6 bases). V was cut by 1 base and J by 5 bases, with 15 bases left in between. Germline V gene lookup returns CDR1 LGHDT and CDR2 YNNKEL (reference sequence). The CDR3 spans 16 residues. CDR3 region: CASSQVGTLTDNEQFF. The CDR3 coding sequence is TGTGCCAGCAGCCAAGTTGGGACACTAACGGACAATGAGCAGTTCTTC.

The CDR3 spells CTSSPGSGRGRNQPQHF. The CDR3 region has the DNA TGCACCAGCAGCCCGGGCAGCGGAAGGGGGCGCAATCAGCCCCAGCATTTT. The V and J genes are TRBV1 and TRBJ1-5; the DNA was not used to check the table's D call, TRBD1. TRBV1 is a known pseudogene. CDR3 length: 17 residues.

V gene TRBV2 combines with J gene TRBJ2-1, with 9 bases aligning to TRBD2. The V gene's germline CDR1 is SNHLY and CDR2 FYNNEI. V dropped 8 bases and J dropped 10; count of bases not matched to a gene: 21. The CDR3 totals 17 residues. The CDR3 DNA sequence: TGTGCCAGCGGAGGAGGGCTAGCGGGGCTTCGGGGTAGCGAGCAGTTCTTC. Protein product: CASGGGLAGLRGSEQFF.

This sequence joins TRBV19 and TRBJ1-6; D is unclear. The CDR3 totals 16 residues. The V end was cut by 5 bases, the J end by 0 bases, with 11 bases between. In germline, CDR1 is LNHDA, CDR2 SQIVND (reference sequence). The CDR3 bases are TGTGCCAGTAGTTTCTGGGAGAGCTCCTATAATTCACCCCTCCACTTT. Translating it yields CASSFWESSYNSPLHF.

A remark on this clone: Additional DNA sequences in this sample encode the identical CDR3. This chain connects TRBV3-1 (or the pseudogene TRBV3-2) to TRBJ2-3; D gene uncertain. The CDR3 extends over 11 amino acids. Germline V CDR1 and CDR2: LGHDT, YNNKEL (reference sequence). Trimming removed 4 bases from V and 6 bases from J, with 5 bases in between. The CDR3 loop reads CASSRGDTQYF. The CDR3 DNA is TGTGCCAGCAGCCGAGGTGATACGCAGTATTTT.

The chain uses TRBV7-3 and TRBJ2-3; the match to TRBD1 covers 9 bases. V lost 5 bases, J lost 5 bases, and 5 bases stayed unmatched. The CDR3 consists of 14 residues. Germline lookup yields CDR1 SGHTA and CDR2 FQGTGA. The CDR3 DNA reads TGTGCCAGCAGCGGGGGACAGGGAGTAGATACGCAGTATTTT. Translation: CASSGGQGVDTQYF.

V gene TRBV28 combines with J gene TRBJ2-1; TRBD2 agrees at 8 bases. V trimming: 3 bases; J trimming: 6 bases; junction bases outside the gene matches: 7. Germline assignment: CDR1 MDHEN and CDR2 SYDVKM. The CDR3 is 15 amino acids. The CDR3 loop is CASSFSSGALNEQFF. In nucleotides, the CDR3 is TGTGCCAGCAGTTTTAGTAGCGGGGCCCTCAATGAGCAGTTCTTC.

The J gene is TRBJ2-3, the V gene TRBV7-3; 7 bases agree with TRBD2. V dropped 5 bases and J dropped 0; count of bases not matched to a gene: 5. The CDR3 extends over 15 amino acids. Germline CDR1 SGHTA, CDR2 FQGTGA. CDR3 sequence: CASSRSGTSTDTQYF. The CDR3 DNA sequence: TGTGCCAGCAGCCGCAGCGGGACTAGCACAGATACGCAGTATTTT.

The chain uses TRBV7-8 and TRBJ2-5, with D perhaps TRBD2 (5 bases). The CDR3 sequence is 14 residues long. The ends were cut back, 5 bases at V and 4 bases at J, with 14 bases in the middle. The germline CDR1 and CDR2 sequences are SGHVS and FQNEAQ. The chain's CDR3 is CASSTTTRGETQYF. The CDR3 nucleotides are TGTGCCAGCAGCACCACTACTAGAGGAGAGACCCAGTACTTC.

The genes are TRBV11-2 and TRBJ1-6; TRBD1 matches 9 bases. The germline V gene encodes CDR1 SGHAT and CDR2 FQNNGV. After removal of 3 bases from V and 7 bases from J, the junction contained 4 bases not matched to a gene. The CDR3 runs to 15 residues. The CDR3 nucleotides are TGTGCCAGCAGCTTTACGGACAGGGGAAATTCACCCCTCCACTTT. Encoded protein: CASSFTDRGNSPLHF. Based on the CDR3 plus reference TRBV11-2 and TRBJ1-6, the full variable domain is EAGVAQSPRYKIIEKRQSVAFWCNPISGHATLYWYQQILGQGPKLLIQFQNNGVVDDSQLPKDRFSAERLKGVDSTLKIQPAKLEDSAVYLCASSFTDRGNSPLHFGNGTRLTVT.

This chain uses TRBV18 with TRBJ1-2; the D gene is possibly TRBD1 (6 bases). The CDR3 loop spans 14 amino acids. The V and J ends lost 3 bases and 3 bases respectively, with 11 bases between them. The V gene's germline CDR1 is KGHSH and CDR2 LQKENI. The CDR3 DNA follows: TGTGCCAGCTCACCGGACGGACAGCACTATGGCTACACCTTC. This translates into CASSPDGQHYGYTF.

The J gene is TRBJ1-4, the V gene TRBV3-1 (or the pseudogene TRBV3-2); possibly TRBD1 for D (5 bases). CDR1 LGHDT and CDR2 YNNKEL come from the germline V gene (reference sequence). Trimming removed 4 bases from V and 4 bases from J, with 13 bases in between. This CDR3 has 15 residues. The CDR3 region is CASSPSGIRNEKLFF. The CDR3 coding sequence is TGTGCCAGCAGCCCATCAGGGATACGTAATGAAAAACTGTTTTTT.

V and J are TRBV10-3 and TRBJ2-1, with 10 bases fitting TRBD2. With V trimmed by 0 bases and J by 8 bases, 7 bases remained unmatched. In germline, CDR1 is ENHRY, CDR2 SYGVKD. CDR3 size: 16 residues. The CDR3: CAISESAGGPTDEQFF. The CDR3 DNA reads as TGTGCCATCAGTGAGTCAGCGGGAGGGCCGACCGATGAGCAGTTCTTC.

V gene TRBV4-1 combines with J gene TRBJ2-2, with TRBD1 matching over 9 bases. The germline gives CDR1 MGHRA, CDR2 YSYEKL. The length of the CDR3 is 15 residues. V shed 1 base and J 3 bases; nucleotides not matched to a gene: 0. CDR3 amino acids: CASSQGQGDTGELFF. Here the CDR3 DNA reads TGCGCCAGCAGCCAAGGACAGGGGGACACCGGGGAGCTGTTTTTT.

The V and J genes are TRBV28 and TRBJ2-7, with TRBD1 matching over 7 bases. Germline-derived CDR1 and CDR2 are MDHEN and SYDVKM. V was pared by 5 bases and J by 1 base, with 20 bases of the junction left unmatched. The CDR3 consists of 19 residues. The CDR3 sequence is CASSRQGARSKAGSYEQYF. Here the CDR3 DNA reads TGTGCCAGCAGTCGACAGGGAGCGCGCAGTAAAGCAGGGTCCTACGAGCAGTACTTC. The whole variable domain, filled in from reference TRBV28 and TRBJ2-7, reads DVKVTQSSRYLVKRTGEKVFLECVQDMDHENMFWYRQDPGLGLRLIYFSYDVKMKEKGDIPEGYSVSREKKERFSLILESASTNQTSMYLCASSRQGARSKAGSYEQYFGPGTRLTVT.

The J gene is TRBJ2-7, the V gene TRBV19; 10 nucleotides align to TRBD1. CDR3 length: 15 amino acids. Per the germline V gene, CDR1 is LNHDA and CDR2 is SQIVND (reference sequence). V dropped 5 bases and J dropped 5; count of bases not matched to a gene: 9. The CDR3 protein is CASSLRGDRGHEQYF. CDR3 DNA: TGTGCCAGTAGTCTCCGGGGGGACAGGGGCCACGAGCAGTACTTC.

The chain links TRBV6-5 to TRBJ2-5, with 7 bases fitting TRBD2. Germline V gene data show CDR1 as MNHEY and CDR2 as SVGAGI. This CDR3 has 15 residues. Trimming removed 7 bases from V and 5 bases from J; junction bases left unmatched: 13. The CDR3 spells CASTQGTVAGETQYF. CDR3 bases: TGTGCCAGCACCCAAGGGACCGTAGCGGGCGAGACCCAGTACTTC.

The rearrangement joins TRBV7-3 to TRBJ1-2; 10 bases agree with TRBD1. Germline V gene data show CDR1 as SGHTA and CDR2 as FQGTGA. Trimming cost V 5 bases and J 6 bases; bases outside gene matches: 15. CDR3 length: 17 amino acids. CDR3 sequence: CASSPTALVGQGNGYTF. The CDR3 DNA reads as TGTGCCAGCAGCCCGACGGCACTTGTGGGACAGGGGAATGGCTACACCTTC.

The chain couples TRBV5-7 to TRBJ1-6; D perhaps matches TRBD1 (5 bases). TRBV5-7 is annotated as an ORF whose role is uncertain. The length of the CDR3 is 16 residues. Trimming took 4 bases from V and 6 from J, leaving 17 bases between them. CDR3 residues: CASSPPGGGCNSPLHF. The CDR3 DNA reads TGTGCCAGCAGCCCCCCCGGGGGGGGGTGTAATTCACCCCTCCACTTT.

The chain joins TRBV7-6 to TRBJ1-3, with D possibly TRBD1 on 5 matching bases. The CDR3 spans 14 residues. Trimming cost V 8 bases and J 2 bases, with 13 bases left between them. Germline CDR1 reads SGHVS; CDR2 reads FNYEAQ. The CDR3 loop is CASAGGGAGNTIYF. The CDR3 DNA is TGTGCCAGCGCCGGGGGAGGGGCTGGAAACACCATATATTTT.

This chain joins TRBV2 and TRBJ1-1; 7 bases map to TRBD1. The V gene end was trimmed by 4 bases and the J gene end by 3 bases; junction bases not matched to a gene: 8. The CDR3 covers 15 residues. The germline CDR1 and CDR2 sequences are SNHLY and FYNNEI. Here the CDR3 reads CASSGTGGVDTEAFF. Written as DNA, the CDR3 is TGTGCCAGCAGTGGGACAGGAGGGGTAGACACTGAAGCTTTCTTT.

The chain couples TRBV19 to TRBJ1-6; D gene ambiguous. Germline CDR1 is LNHDA and CDR2 is SQIVND (reference sequence). V was trimmed by 3 bases and J by 6 bases, leaving 9 bases between them. This CDR3 region has 14 residues. The CDR3 DNA is TGTGCCAGTAGTATGGTGGGCTTTAATTCACCCCTCCACTTT. This translates into CASSMVGFNSPLHF.

The gene calls are TRBV28 and TRBJ2-5, with a weak D call TRBD2 (5 bases). This CDR3 is 15 amino acids long. Per the germline V gene, CDR1 is MDHEN and CDR2 is SYDVKM. Trimming took 2 bases from V and 2 from J, leaving 12 bases between them. This CDR3 is CASSLEGRGQETQYF. CDR3 nucleotides: TGTGCCAGCAGTTTAGAGGGCCGGGGTCAAGAGACCCAGTACTTC.

This chain links TRBV6-5 with TRBJ1-2; 7 nucleotides agree with TRBD1. The CDR3 is 14 residues long. The V gene end was trimmed by 9 bases and the J gene end by 0 bases; junction bases not matched to a gene: 7. From germline, CDR1 is MNHEY and CDR2 SVGAGI. CDR3 sequence (DNA): TGTGCCAGTGTCAAGACAGGGACTAACTATGGCTACACCTTC. Translated: CASVKTGTNYGYTF.